One T cell receptor (beta chain) is described in this entry. Its antigen is as yet unknown. The table came from immunoSEQ multiplex PCR; TCRdb's copy has only in-frame clones and leaves some out. Among around 550,000 clones, approximately 95% were seen once, and the ten largest hold about 0.11%. This sample was included in a study of shared clonotypes between healthy human individuals. About the study: The cohort comprised a couple of women and a few men. Their ages spanned 18 to 49 years. Broader study findings: Generation of non-shared clonotypes was less probable than generation of clonotypes shared by all four donors.

As defined, naive CD8 cells were CD45RO-negative and positively selected for CCR7, with terminally differentiated effector memory CD45RA+ cells excluded. The CDR3 extends over 12 amino acids. CDR1 is MNHEY, CDR2 SMNVEV, per germline (reference sequence). The V end lost 5 bases, the J end lost 6 bases, and 11 bases lay between the germline ends. The TCR comes from a woman in her twenties or thirties in good health. This sequence joins TRBV27 and TRBJ2-7, with D possibly being TRBD1 (5 bases). Input material: naive CD8+ T cells sorted from blood. CDR3 region: CASSPLRGEQYF. CDR3 DNA sequence: TGTGCCAGCAGTCCCCTAAGGGGCGAGCAGTACTTC.